The present entry profiles one TCR beta chain with its context. The ends were cut back, 5 bases at V and 8 bases at J, with 12 bases in the middle. The germline CDR1 and CDR2 sequences are SGHVS and FNYEAQ. This CDR3 is 12 amino acids long. In the original processing: Reference gene primer amplification yielded estimated nucleated cell counts. Sequenced by immunoSEQ multiplex PCR; TCRdb stores in-frame clones only, minus some. V and J calls and clone size are copied from that table; D and trimming were computed from the DNA. The sample consists of just over 250,000 clones, roughly 86% of them appearing once. The data were obtained in a study of blood T cell repertoires in COVID-19. For the study at large: T cells, B-cell-depleted T cells, or PBMCs provided the cDNA or gDNA that served as material.

This sequence was found in a man in his forties who had recovered from COVID-19. Sequencing used peripheral blood. The J gene is TRBJ1-1, the V gene TRBV7-6, with D perhaps matching TRBD1 (5 bases). CDR3 DNA: TGTGCCAGCAGCCTTGGGACTCAGGAAGCTTTCTTT. It codes for CASSLGTQEAFF.